The 12 T cell receptor beta chains listed next were all sequenced from one sample in a study of T cell repertoires and HLA-DP antigens. These receptors have no known antigen. This table comes from immunoSEQ multiplex PCR, and its TCRdb copy is limited to in-frame clones, with some not included. There are about 110,000 clones in the sample; about 91% occur only once, and about 0.25% lies in the top ten. Sequencing used CD4+ T cells from PBMCs. These receptors all stem from a woman aged 18-29 years in good health and CMV-seronegative.

The CDR3 sequence is CSVGTSGGDTQYF. In DNA form, the CDR3 reads TGCAGCGTGGGGACTAGCGGGGGAGATACGCAGTATTTT. The V and J genes are TRBV29-1 and TRBJ2-3; 14 positions agree with TRBD2. With V trimmed by 6 bases and J by 5 bases, 1 base remained unmatched. The CDR3 is 13 amino acids. From germline, CDR1 is SQVTM and CDR2 ANQGSEA.

This clone has just one count. V usage is TRBV11-2 and J usage is TRBJ1-6; D is uncertain. Trimming took off 0 bases at V and 9 bases at J, with 15 bases between the two ends. Germline lookup yields CDR1 SGHAT and CDR2 FQNNGV. The CDR3 runs to 16 residues. The CDR3 DNA reads as TGTGCCAGCAGCTTAGATCCCCTCGCTTGGGTTTCACCCCTCCACTTT. It yields the protein CASSLDPLAWVSPLHF.

This clone has a handful of counts. This sequence joins TRBV10-2 and TRBJ1-2, with D possibly TRBD1 on 5 matching bases. The V end was cut by 4 bases, the J end by 3 bases, with 15 bases between. Germline V gene sequence: CDR1 WSHSY, CDR2 SAAADI. This CDR3 comprises 15 residues. The CDR3 DNA follows: TGCGCCAGCAGTGCCCCGGACAAGGCGGACTATGGCTACACCTTC. This gives the protein CASSAPDKADYGYTF.

The table lists this clone with a few counts. The rearrangement links TRBV7-2 to TRBJ2-2; 8 nucleotides agree with TRBD1. V dropped 5 bases and J dropped 4; count of bases not matched to a gene: 12. The CDR3 extends over 17 amino acids. Germline V gives CDR1 SGHTA, CDR2 FQGNSA. CDR3 sequence (DNA): TGTGCCAGCAGCCAAGCGCCGACAGGGGCTGGCACCGGGGAGCTGTTTTTT. Encoded protein: CASSQAPTGAGTGELFF.

The V gene is TRBV5-6, the J gene TRBJ1-2, with D tentatively TRBD1 (5 bases). This CDR3 comprises 12 residues. Germline CDR1 and CDR2: SGHDT and YYEEEE. Deletions cut 4 bases from V and 13 bases from J, with 17 bases between. The CDR3 sequence is CASSIGGRDATF. The CDR3, as DNA: TGTGCCAGCAGCATTGGAGGCAGGGACGCCACCTTC.

The chain links TRBV4-3 to TRBJ1-2; D gene ambiguous. V lost 0 bases and J lost 2, with 13 bases in between. Germline V CDR1 and CDR2: LGHNA, YSLEER. This CDR3 has 16 amino acids. The CDR3 reads CASSQDFLSVNYGYTF. CDR3 DNA sequence: TGCGCCAGCAGCCAAGATTTTCTCTCAGTAAACTATGGCTACACCTTC.

The chain is built from TRBV7-3 and TRBJ2-1; 13 nucleotides match TRBD2. Germline lookup yields CDR1 SGHTA and CDR2 FQGTGA. Trimming at V came to 5 bases and at J to 13 bases, leaving 5 bases not matched to a gene. This CDR3 has 13 amino acids. In DNA, the CDR3 is TGTGCCAGCAGCCCTCTGGGACTAGCGGGACAGTTCTTC. Residues: CASSPLGLAGQFF.

J is TRBJ2-4 and V is TRBV7-8, with D possibly being TRBD1 (5 bases). The CDR3 is 16 amino acids. The V and J ends lost 5 bases and 7 bases respectively, with 21 bases between them. Germline assignment: CDR1 SGHVS and CDR2 FQNEAQ. CDR3 residues: CASSLTSGLGENIQYF. Written as DNA, the CDR3 is TGTGCCAGCAGCCTTACGTCAGGGTTAGGTGAGAACATTCAGTACTTC.

This clone occurred a few times. The chain combines TRBV19 with TRBJ1-6; 7 bases align to TRBD1. This CDR3 is 16 amino acids long. V dropped 3 bases and J dropped 6; count of bases not matched to a gene: 8. The germline gives CDR1 LNHDA, CDR2 SQIVND (reference sequence). CDR3 sequence: CASSMQGVGINSPLHF. Written as DNA, the CDR3 is TGTGCCAGTAGTATGCAGGGGGTAGGAATTAATTCACCCCTCCACTTT.

This clone was observed a single time. This sequence joins TRBV5-1 and TRBJ2-5; 10 positions agree with TRBD1. The CDR3 spans 16 residues. The germline CDR1 and CDR2 sequences are SGHRS and YFSETQ. The trim removed 3 bases at V and 5 bases at J, leaving 10 bases unmatched. CDR3 DNA sequence: TGCGCCAGCAGCTGGACAACGGACAGGGGGACCGAGACCCAGTACTTC. This encodes CASSWTTDRGTETQYF.

The rearrangement uses TRBV5-1 and TRBJ1-1; D remains unclear. The ends were cut back, 3 bases at V and 7 bases at J, with 19 bases in the middle. CDR1 is SGHRS and CDR2 is YFSETQ in the germline V gene. The CDR3 contains 15 residues. This CDR3 is CASSSGRGSEHEAFF. As DNA, the CDR3 is TGCGCCAGCAGCTCCGGGCGAGGTTCTGAGCATGAAGCTTTCTTT.

This clone was counted between two and nine times. J is TRBJ1-2 and V is TRBV30; perhaps TRBD1 as D (6 bases). This CDR3 comprises 10 residues. Germline CDR1 GTSNPN, CDR2 SVGIG (reference sequence). Trimming cost V 7 bases and J 10 bases, with 13 bases left between them. The CDR3 coding sequence is TGTGCCTCACGACAGGAAGACTACACCTTC. This translates into CASRQEDYTF. Full variable domain (remainder filled in from reference TRBV30 and TRBJ1-2): SQTIHQWPATLVQPVGSPLSLECTVEGTSNPNLYWYRQAAGRGLQLLFYSVGIGQISSEVPQNLSASRPQDRQFILSSKKLLLSDSGFYLCASRQEDYTFGSGTRLTVV.